This is a list of T cell receptor beta chains from one sample in a study of shared clonotypes between healthy human individuals. Only in-frame clones appear in the TCRdb table, and some are missing; sequencing was by immunoSEQ multiplex PCR. The sample yields approximately 460,000 clones, 75% to 80% seen once. The sequenced material came from PBMCs. The receptors originated from a middle-aged woman in good health. Some clones in this sample may be carry-over from other donors' samples. Each CDR3 is given without its conserved first and last residue.

J gene,V gene,CDR3 protein
TRBJ2-3,TRBV4-3,ASSHQQGATDTQY
TRBJ2-7,TRBV5-1,ASSFPGAHYEQY
NA,TRBV7-6,ASSLVGGTEPYEQY
TRBJ1-1,TRBV15,ATSRGYTEAF
TRBJ1-1,TRBV28,ASSPGGGGNAEAF
TRBJ2-3,TRBV5-1,ASSPAGVTHGGQY
TRBJ2-7,TRBV25-1,ASSEFGTAGYEQY
TRBJ1-1,TRBV2,ARMRNTEAF
TRBJ2-1,TRBV19,ASTPAGVGGNEQF
TRBJ1-5,TRBV30,AWPPGWPQH
TRBJ2-1,TRBV5-4,ASSTGNSYNEQF
TRBJ1-3,TRBV7-9,ASSPRGLGNTIY
TRBJ2-3,TRBV5-1,ASSLQDSSTDTQY
TRBJ2-3,TRBV7-3,ASSLFGDTQY
TRBJ2-1,TRBV6-4,ASSAQGGYNEQF
TRBJ2-7,TRBV10-3,ATTRGASSYEQY
TRBJ1-5,TRBV5-4,ASSSDPSNQPQH
TRBJ1-4,TRBV4-2,ASSSRWGGEKLF
TRBJ1-1,TRBV7-9,ASSPGTGRPMNTEAF
TRBJ2-3,TRBV9,ASSVGGSGSQY
TRBJ2-3,TRBV15,ATRNTYDTDTQY
TRBJ2-1,TRBV15,ATSRSGGDYNEQF
TRBJ1-3,TRBV6-6,ASSPGQGGNTIY
TRBJ1-4,TRBV30,AWRDSRELF
TRBJ2-1,TRBV7-2,ASSLTPGLEQF
TRBJ2-5,TRBV5-1,ASSLAAGAAEETQY
TRBJ2-3,TRBV5-8,ASSRTLGSTDTQY
TRBJ1-1,TRBV7-8,ASSSRFGQGGNAEAF
TRBJ2-2,TRBV2,ASSVQSTGELF
TRBJ1-5,TRBV4-1,ASSQAGSQPQH
TRBJ2-7,TRBV27,ASSPNRVYEQY
TRBJ2-1,TRBV9,ASSVEYGTDSYNEQF
TRBJ2-3,TRBV5-6,ASSSLTGMADTQY
TRBJ2-7,TRBV27,ASRSTPRGAREQY
TRBJ2-5,TRBV6-6,ASSNELAGGPETQY
TRBJ1-2,TRBV19,ASSIRDSYGYT
TRBJ1-1,TRBV15,ATSRPTGRRGTEAF
TRBJ2-6,TRBV2,ASRGLRGAGANVLT
TRBJ1-2,TRBV19,ASSIEGYGYT
TRBJ2-3,TRBV18,ASSPGLAGVSQY
TRBJ2-1,TRBV7-3,ASSSRGASQNEQF
TRBJ2-7,TRBV27,ASSLRAQREREQY
TRBJ1-1,TRBV30,AWSSGVGGTEAF
TRBJ1-1,TRBV9,ASSVWAANTEAF
TRBJ1-5,TRBV19,ASSSGRQYSNQPQH
TRBJ2-1,TRBV5-6,ASSLGGRTQGNNEQF
TRBJ2-1,TRBV9,ASSVSPTLTSGSGNEQF
NA,TRBV6-5,ASMTGGGDEQY
TRBJ2-7,TRBV5-1,ASSLTTGYYEQY
TRBJ1-5,TRBV28,ASTLGAQPQH
TRBJ1-5,TRBV2,ASRGSGRNNQPQH
TRBJ2-5,TRBV7-2,ASSLFAGEETQY